The source of this T cell receptor (beta chain) is a study of CD8 T cells in ankylosing spondylitis. Findings of the study overall: Seemingly characteristic of ankylosing spondylitis blood was a TCR beta motif consisting of several highly homologous variants.

Using its own MiXCR run on the 5' RACE reads, TCRdb lists one record per CDR3 protein. The table includes 290,000 or so distinct CDR3 sequences, around 20% detected once. Regarding this clonotype: Its matching antigen is unknown.

The CDR3 has 14 residues. V lost 5 bases to trimming and J lost 2 bases, with 13 bases between them. The specimen sequenced was blood, either unsorted or a sorted T cell fraction (not recorded which). The sequence was collected from a female donor with ankylosing spondylitis or in good health (not recorded which). V usage is TRBV12-3 or TRBV12-4 and J usage is TRBJ2-7; D gene uncertain. DNA for the CDR3: TGTGCCAGCAGTAAGCTGAAGCGTCCCTACGAGCAGTACTTC. Translating gives CASSKLKRPYEQYF.